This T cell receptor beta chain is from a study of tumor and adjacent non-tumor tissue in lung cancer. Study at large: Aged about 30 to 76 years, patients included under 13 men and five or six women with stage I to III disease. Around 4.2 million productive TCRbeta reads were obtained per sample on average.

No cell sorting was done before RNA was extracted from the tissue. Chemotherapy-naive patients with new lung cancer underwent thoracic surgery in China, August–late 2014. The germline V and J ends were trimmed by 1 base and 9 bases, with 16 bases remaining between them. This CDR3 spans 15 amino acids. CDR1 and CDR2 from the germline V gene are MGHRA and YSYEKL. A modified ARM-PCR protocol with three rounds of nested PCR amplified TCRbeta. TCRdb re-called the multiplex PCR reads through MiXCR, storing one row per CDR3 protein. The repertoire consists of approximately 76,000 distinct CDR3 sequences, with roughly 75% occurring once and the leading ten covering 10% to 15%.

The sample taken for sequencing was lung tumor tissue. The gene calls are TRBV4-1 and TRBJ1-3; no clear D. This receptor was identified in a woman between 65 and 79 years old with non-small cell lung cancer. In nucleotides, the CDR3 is TGCGCCAGCAGCCAAGTCTTCGCCGCTGAAAGCACCATATATTTT. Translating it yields CASSQVFAAESTIYF.